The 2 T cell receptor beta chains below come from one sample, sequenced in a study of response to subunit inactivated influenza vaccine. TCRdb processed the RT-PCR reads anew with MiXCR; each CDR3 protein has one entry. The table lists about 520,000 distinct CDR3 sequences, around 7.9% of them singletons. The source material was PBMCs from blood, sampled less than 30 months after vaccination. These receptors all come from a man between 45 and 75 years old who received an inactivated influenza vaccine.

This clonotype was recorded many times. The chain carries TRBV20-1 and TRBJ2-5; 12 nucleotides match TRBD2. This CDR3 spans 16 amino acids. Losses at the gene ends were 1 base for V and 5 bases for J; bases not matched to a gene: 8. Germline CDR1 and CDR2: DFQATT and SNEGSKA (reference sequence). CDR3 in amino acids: CSARGLLAGGYETQYF. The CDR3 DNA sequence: TGCAGTGCTAGAGGGCTGCTAGCGGGAGGGTATGAGACCCAGTACTTC.

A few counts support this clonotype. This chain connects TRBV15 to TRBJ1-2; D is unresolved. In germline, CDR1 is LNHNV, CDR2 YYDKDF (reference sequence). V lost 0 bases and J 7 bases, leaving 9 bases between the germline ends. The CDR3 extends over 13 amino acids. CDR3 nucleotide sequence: TGTGCCACCAGCAGAGATGCACAGTTTGGCTACACCTTC. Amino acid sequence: CATSRDAQFGYTF.